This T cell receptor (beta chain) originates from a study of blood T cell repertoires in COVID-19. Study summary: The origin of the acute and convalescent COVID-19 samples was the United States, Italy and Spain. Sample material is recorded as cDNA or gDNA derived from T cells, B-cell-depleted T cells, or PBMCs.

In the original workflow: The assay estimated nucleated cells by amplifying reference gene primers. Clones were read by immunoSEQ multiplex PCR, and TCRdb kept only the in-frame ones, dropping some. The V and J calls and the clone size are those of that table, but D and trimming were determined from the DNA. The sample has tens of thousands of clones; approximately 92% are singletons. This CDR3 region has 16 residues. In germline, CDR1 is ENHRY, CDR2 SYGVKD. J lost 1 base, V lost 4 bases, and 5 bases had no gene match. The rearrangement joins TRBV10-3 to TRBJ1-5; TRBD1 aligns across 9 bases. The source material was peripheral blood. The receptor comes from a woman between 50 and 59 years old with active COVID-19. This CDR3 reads CAISARTGESNQPQHF. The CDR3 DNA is TGTGCCATCAGTGCCCGGACAGGGGAGAGCAATCAGCCCCAGCATTTT.